Following are 25 T cell receptor beta chains from one sample sequenced in a study of shared clonotypes between healthy human individuals. The data were produced by immunoSEQ multiplex PCR, yet TCRdb's version contains in-frame clones alone and is incomplete. Altogether some 2,100,000 clones are present, roughly 91% being singletons, with the ten largest covering 1.5% to 2%. CD8 cells classed as naive were CD45RO-negative and positively selected for CCR7, excluding terminally differentiated effector memory CD45RA+ cells. Sequenced input: naive CD8+ T cells from PBMCs. The receptors were gathered from a man aged 18 to 35 in good health. Some clones in this sample may be carry-over from other donors' samples.

This chain connects TRBV28 to TRBJ2-1; D gene uncertain. V lost 2 bases and J 7 bases, leaving 18 bases between the germline ends. Germline V gives CDR1 MDHEN, CDR2 SYDVKM. There are 16 residues in the CDR3. CDR3 nucleotide sequence: TGTGCCAGCAGTTTAGAACTTGGTACCATGGGGAATGAGCAGTTCTTC. Translated, it gives CASSLELGTMGNEQFF.

The chain joins TRBV7-3 to TRBJ1-1; a weak D match, TRBD1 (5 bases). V dropped 5 bases and J dropped 4 bases, with 14 bases sitting between them. This CDR3 contains 14 residues. Germline CDR1 reads SGHTA; CDR2 reads FQGTGA. CDR3 sequence reads: CASSPFGGATEAFF. The DNA for the CDR3 is TGTGCCAGCAGCCCTTTCGGGGGTGCCACTGAAGCTTTCTTT.

V is TRBV25-1 and J is TRBJ1-3; D is ambiguous. The CDR3 consists of 14 residues. The V gene's germline CDR1 is MGHDK and CDR2 SYGVNS. V gave up 2 bases and J gave up 4 bases, with 9 bases separating them. CDR3 in DNA: TGTGCCAGCAGTGAAGTTGGGATCGGAAACACCATATATTTT. Protein sequence: CASSEVGIGNTIYF.

This sequence joins TRBV28 and TRBJ2-7; D call uncertain. CDR1 and CDR2 (germline): MDHEN, SYDVKM. V dropped 5 bases and J dropped 7 bases, with 15 bases sitting between them. This CDR3 is built from 13 residues. The CDR3 here is CASSLPELREQYF. The CDR3 nucleotides read TGTGCCAGCAGTCTCCCTGAGCTACGAGAGCAGTACTTC.

The CDR3 DNA follows: TGTGCCAGCAGCTCAGGACAGGAGGATGGTCAGCCCCAGCATTTT. It specifies CASSSGQEDGQPQHF. The J gene is TRBJ1-5, the V gene TRBV7-8; TRBD1 agrees at 7 bases. Germline loops: CDR1 SGHVS, CDR2 FQNEAQ. Germline trimming cut 4 bases from V and 6 bases from J; bases unmatched to any gene: 9. The CDR3 extends over 15 amino acids. Combining the CDR3 with reference TRBV7-8 and TRBJ1-5 gives the whole variable domain GAGVSQSPRYKVAKRGQDVALRCDPISGHVSLFWYQQALGQGPEFLTYFQNEAQLDKSGLPSDRFFAERPEGSVSTLKIQRTQQEDSAVYLCASSSGQEDGQPQHFGDGTRLSIL.

This sequence joins TRBV7-9 and TRBJ2-3, with 7 bases aligning to TRBD1. Germline CDR1 is SEHNR and CDR2 is FQNEAQ (reference sequence). The CDR3 is 15 amino acids. V gave up 3 bases and J gave up 1 base; unmatched junction bases: 4. The CDR3 DNA is TGTGCCAGCAGCTTTACAGGGGTTGGCACAGATACGCAGTATTTT. As protein: CASSFTGVGTDTQYF.

This sequence joins TRBV7-9 and TRBJ1-2, with 7 bases aligning to TRBD1. Germline CDR1 reads SEHNR; CDR2 reads FQNEAQ (reference sequence). V lost 1 base, J lost 4 bases, and 6 bases stayed unmatched. The CDR3 loop spans 15 amino acids. This CDR3 reads CASSLDNRGAYGYTF. The CDR3 nucleotides read TGTGCCAGCAGCTTAGATAACAGGGGAGCCTATGGCTACACCTTC.

This sequence joins TRBV27 and TRBJ2-1; possibly TRBD1 or TRBD2 for D (5 bases each). V gave up 2 bases and J gave up 3 bases, with 20 bases separating them. Germline V gene data show CDR1 as MNHEY and CDR2 as SMNVEV (reference sequence). The CDR3 totals 18 residues. The CDR3 here is CASSLPPLGESHYNEQFF. CDR3 bases: TGTGCCAGCAGTTTACCCCCTTTGGGGGAGTCCCACTACAATGAGCAGTTCTTC.

The rearrangement uses TRBV27 and TRBJ1-5; D unclear. The V and J ends lost 5 bases and 6 bases respectively, with 11 bases between them. Looked up from germline, CDR1 is MNHEY and CDR2 is SMNVEV (reference sequence). This CDR3 has 13 residues. The CDR3 DNA reads as TGTGCCAGCAGTAATAACGCGGGTCAGCCCCAGCATTTT. Its translation is CASSNNAGQPQHF.

The chain recombines TRBV6-5 with TRBJ2-2; TRBD2 is a possible D gene (7 bases). With 7 bases removed from V and 5 bases from J, the gap between germline ends came to 17 bases. Looked up from germline, CDR1 is MNHEY and CDR2 is SVGAGI. There are 15 residues in the CDR3. The CDR3 here is CASTLGGGWTGELFF. The CDR3 bases are TGTGCCAGCACCCTAGGGGGGGGGTGGACCGGGGAGCTGTTTTTT.

The gene calls are TRBV27 and TRBJ1-1; TRBD1 matches 9 bases. V lost 6 bases, J lost 0 bases, and 8 bases stayed unmatched. Germline V lookup: CDR1 MNHEY, CDR2 SMNVEV (reference sequence). This CDR3 contains 16 residues. The CDR3 sequence is CASRLDRGALNTEAFF. In DNA, the CDR3 is TGTGCCAGCAGACTGGACAGGGGAGCCTTGAACACTGAAGCTTTCTTT.

This chain links TRBV6-5 with TRBJ2-3; D perhaps matches TRBD2 (5 bases). The CDR3 has 15 residues. Germline CDR1 and CDR2: MNHEY and SVGAGI. The ends were cut back, 5 bases at V and 4 bases at J, with 16 bases in the middle. The CDR3 here is CASSNLGEGPDTQYF. CDR3 bases: TGTGCCAGCAGTAATTTGGGAGAGGGCCCAGATACGCAGTATTTT.

A word on this clone: Since a much larger clone is just one base distant, this may be a read error. This chain links TRBV7-9 with TRBJ2-1; D is unresolved. Germline-derived CDR1 and CDR2 are SEHNR and FQNEAQ (reference sequence). This CDR3 comprises 12 residues. Trimming removed 5 bases from V and 3 bases from J, with 5 bases in between. The CDR3 is CASSHHYNEQFF. CDR3 coding DNA: TGTGCCAGCAGCCACCACTACAATGAGCAGTTCTTC.

The chain employs TRBV27 and TRBJ1-2; no clear D. Germline CDR1 is MNHEY and CDR2 is SMNVEV (reference sequence). Trimming left V 6 bases short and J 7 bases short, with 12 bases between. This CDR3 contains 12 residues. DNA of the CDR3: TGTGCCAGCAGGACCGCTTTAGGTGGCTACACCTTC. Translated: CASRTALGGYTF.

The rearrangement uses TRBV7-8 and TRBJ2-5; the match to TRBD2 covers 9 bases. CDR1 is SGHVS, CDR2 FQNEAQ, per germline. The J segment lost 5 bases and the V segment lost 1 base, leaving 8 bases of the junction unmatched. The CDR3 loop spans 16 amino acids. CDR3 nucleotide sequence: TGTGCCAGCAGCTTAGGGGGGACTAGCATTTGGGAGACCCAGTACTTC. Translating it yields CASSLGGTSIWETQYF.

The V gene is TRBV9, the J gene TRBJ1-4; TRBD1 matches at 7 bases. The J segment lost 8 bases and the V segment lost 4 bases, leaving 11 bases of the junction unmatched. Germline V gene data show CDR1 as SGDLS and CDR2 as YYNGEE. This CDR3 has 15 amino acids. CDR3: CASSTRQGSSEKLFF. CDR3 DNA: TGTGCCAGCAGCACCCGACAGGGAAGTTCCGAAAAACTGTTTTTT.

This clone came up once. The rearrangement uses TRBV27 and TRBJ1-1; 10 nucleotides align to TRBD1. The CDR3 spans 14 residues. CDR1 is MNHEY and CDR2 is SMNVEV in the germline V gene (reference sequence). V shed 5 bases, J shed 4 bases, and the junction held 4 bases outside the gene matches. The CDR3 region is CASSQTGGVTEAFF. CDR3 nucleotides: TGTGCCAGCAGTCAGACAGGGGGCGTCACTGAAGCTTTCTTT.

Only a few counts were recorded for this clone. The chain couples TRBV19 to TRBJ1-1; unclear D gene. Trimming shortened V by 3 bases and J by 4 bases, and 9 bases separated the two germline ends. The CDR3 contains 13 residues. Germline CDR1 is LNHDA and CDR2 is SQIVND (reference sequence). CDR3 in amino acids: CASSIYGSTEAFF. The CDR3 bases are TGTGCCAGTAGTATTTACGGGAGCACTGAAGCTTTCTTT.

J is TRBJ2-7 and V is TRBV19; maybe TRBD1 (7 bases). The length of the CDR3 is 13 residues. Trimming removed 5 bases at V and 6 bases at J, with 14 bases between. Germline-derived CDR1 and CDR2 are LNHDA and SQIVND (reference sequence). In DNA, the CDR3 is TGTGCCAGTAGTCCCCGCCAGGGGGGCGAGCAGTACTTC. This sequence encodes CASSPRQGGEQYF.

The rearrangement links TRBV11-2 to TRBJ2-7, with 9 bases that match TRBD2. The CDR3 covers 17 residues. J lost 4 bases, V lost 1 base, and 11 bases had no gene match. Germline CDR1 reads SGHAT; CDR2 reads FQNNGV. CDR3 region: CASSLVVSGSQIYEQYF. CDR3 in DNA: TGTGCCAGCAGCTTAGTTGTTAGCGGGAGCCAGATTTACGAGCAGTACTTC.

The chain carries TRBV28 and TRBJ2-2; 8 bases are shared with TRBD1. This CDR3 has 14 amino acids. J was trimmed by 3 bases and V by 5 bases; bases with no gene match: 2. Germline CDR1 and CDR2: MDHEN and SYDVKM. The CDR3 is CASSEQGDTGELFF. CDR3 DNA: TGTGCCAGCAGTGAACAGGGGGACACCGGGGAGCTGTTTTTT. The whole variable domain, remainder taken from reference TRBV28 and TRBJ2-2, is DVKVTQSSRYLVKRTGEKVFLECVQDMDHENMFWYRQDPGLGLRLIYFSYDVKMKEKGDIPEGYSVSREKKERFSLILESASTNQTSMYLCASSEQGDTGELFFGEGSRLTVL.

The chain uses TRBV5-1 and TRBJ1-2; D unresolved. This CDR3 has 15 residues. Germline-derived CDR1 and CDR2 are SGHRS and YFSETQ. The V end was cut by 6 bases, the J end by 2 bases, with 17 bases between. The CDR3, as DNA: TGCGCCAGCATCGGGGAGAACGAATTAAACTATGGCTACACCTTC. Translated: CASIGENELNYGYTF.

V and J are TRBV5-1 and TRBJ2-3; D is uncertain. Between the trimmed V and J ends, which lost 0 bases and 0 bases, there was a span of 11 bases. The CDR3 runs to 16 residues. The germline CDR1 and CDR2 sequences are SGHRS and YFSETQ. DNA of the CDR3: TGCGCCAGCAGCTTGGAATTAGCCAGGAGCACAGATACGCAGTATTTT. Residues: CASSLELARSTDTQYF.

The chain links TRBV29-1 to TRBJ2-1; D is unclear. The V and J ends lost 6 bases and 4 bases respectively, with 10 bases between them. The CDR3 loop spans 12 amino acids. Looked up from germline, CDR1 is SQVTM and CDR2 is ANQGSEA. CDR3 region: CSVDPRYNEQFF. CDR3 sequence (DNA): TGCAGCGTAGACCCTAGATACAATGAGCAGTTCTTC.

The rearrangement links TRBV6-5 to TRBJ1-5; no definite D call. The CDR3 totals 14 residues. Germline assignment: CDR1 MNHEY and CDR2 SVGAGI. The V end lost 4 bases, the J end lost 8 bases, and 15 bases lay between the germline ends. CDR3: CASSSLGIGEPQHF. The CDR3 DNA reads as TGTGCCAGCAGTTCCTTAGGGATCGGTGAGCCCCAGCATTTT.